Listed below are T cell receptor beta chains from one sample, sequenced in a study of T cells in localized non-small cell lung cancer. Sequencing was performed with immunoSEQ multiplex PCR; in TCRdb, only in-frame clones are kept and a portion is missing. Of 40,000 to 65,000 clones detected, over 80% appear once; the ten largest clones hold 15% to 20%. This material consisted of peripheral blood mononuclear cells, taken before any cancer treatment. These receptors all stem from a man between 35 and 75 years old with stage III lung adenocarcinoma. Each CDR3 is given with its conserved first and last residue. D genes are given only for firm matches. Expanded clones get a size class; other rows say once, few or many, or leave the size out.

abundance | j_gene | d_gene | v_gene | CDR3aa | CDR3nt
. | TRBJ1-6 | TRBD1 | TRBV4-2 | CASSLGQGENSPLHF | TGTGCCAGCAGCCTTGGACAGGGCGAAAATTCACCCCTCCACTTT
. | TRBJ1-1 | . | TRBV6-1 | CASSETGRTYTEAFF | TGTGCCAGCAGTGAAACGGGACGGACCTACACTGAAGCTTTCTTT
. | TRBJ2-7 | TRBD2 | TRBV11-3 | CASSPGLAGLREQYF | TGTGCCAGCAGCCCGGGACTAGCGGGACTTCGGGAGCAGTACTTC
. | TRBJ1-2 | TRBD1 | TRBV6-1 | CASSEGEDRGNGYTF | TGTGCCAGCAGTGAGGGAGAGGACAGGGGGAATGGCTACACCTTC
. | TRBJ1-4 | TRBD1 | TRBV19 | CASRTGVEKLFF | TGTGCCAGTAGGACAGGGGTTGAAAAACTGTTTTTT
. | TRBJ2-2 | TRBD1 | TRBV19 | CASLPRDRANTGELFF | TGTGCCAGCCTCCCCCGGGACAGGGCGAACACCGGGGAGCTGTTTTTT
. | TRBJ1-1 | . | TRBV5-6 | CASSLGQNPAAFF | TGTGCCAGCAGCTTAGGACAGAATCCTGCAGCTTTCTTT
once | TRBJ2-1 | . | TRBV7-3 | CASSQAQGEQFF | TGTGCCAGCAGCCAAGCCCAGGGTGAGCAGTTCTTC
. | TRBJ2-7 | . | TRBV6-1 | CASSETGFEQYF | TGTGCCAGCAGTGAAACGGGCTTCGAGCAGTACTTC
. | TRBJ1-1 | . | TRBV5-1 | CASSLGPEAFF | TGCGCCAGCAGCTTAGGACCCGAAGCTTTCTTT
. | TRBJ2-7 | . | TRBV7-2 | CASSSLRAGEQYF | TGTGCCAGCAGCTCCCTAAGGGCGGGCGAGCAGTACTTC
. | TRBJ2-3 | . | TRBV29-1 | CSVDPYPGARDTQYF | TGCAGCGTGGACCCCTATCCGGGGGCAAGAGATACGCAGTATTTT
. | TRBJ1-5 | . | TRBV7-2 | CASSLERDQPQHF | TGTGCCAGCAGCTTAGAGAGGGATCAGCCCCAGCATTTT
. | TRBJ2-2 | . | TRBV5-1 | CASSLGQAFANTGELFF | TGCGCCAGCAGCTTGGGACAGGCCTTCGCGAACACCGGGGAGCTGTTTTTT
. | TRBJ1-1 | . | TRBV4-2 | CASSQVGTQNRGAFF | TGTGCCAGCAGCCAAGTCGGGACACAAAACCGCGGAGCTTTCTTT
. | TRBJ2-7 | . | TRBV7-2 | CASSRSRSYEQYF | TGTGCCAGCAGTCGGTCCCGCTCCTACGAGCAGTACTTC
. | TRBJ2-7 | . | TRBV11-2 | CASSLDTAYEQYF | TGTGCCAGCAGCTTGGACACCGCCTACGAGCAGTACTTC
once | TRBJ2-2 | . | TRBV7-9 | CASSLVVPGELFF | TGTGCCAGCAGCTTAGTAGTCCCCGGGGAGCTGTTTTTT
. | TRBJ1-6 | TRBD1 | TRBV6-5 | CASSTNDRGYSPLHF | TGTGCCAGCAGTACGAACGACAGGGGTTATTCACCCCTCCACTTT
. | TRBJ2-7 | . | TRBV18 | CASSPLEDRRNEQYF | TGTGCCAGCTCCCCCCTCGAAGACAGGCGGAACGAGCAGTACTTC
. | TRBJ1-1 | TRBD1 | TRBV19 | CASNPLDRGPGTEAFF | TGTGCCAGTAATCCCCTGGACAGGGGGCCGGGAACTGAAGCTTTCTTT
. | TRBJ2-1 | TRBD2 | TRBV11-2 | CASSFYQRTSGYNEQFF | TGTGCCAGCAGCTTCTACCAAAGGACTAGCGGATACAATGAGCAGTTCTTC
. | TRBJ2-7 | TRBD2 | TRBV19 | CASSIEVPSGVSYEQYF | TGTGCCAGTAGTATAGAAGTTCCTAGCGGGGTCTCCTACGAGCAGTACTTC
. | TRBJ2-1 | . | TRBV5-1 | CASSLARSFSYNEQFF | TGCGCCAGCAGCTTGGCCAGATCTTTCTCCTACAATGAGCAGTTCTTC
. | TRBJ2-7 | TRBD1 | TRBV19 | CASSMMYRGYEQYF | TGTGCCAGTAGTATGATGTACAGGGGCTACGAGCAGTACTTC
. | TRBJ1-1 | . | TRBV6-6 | CASSYLPGNTEAFF | TGTGCCAGCAGTTACCTCCCTGGGAACACTGAAGCTTTCTTT
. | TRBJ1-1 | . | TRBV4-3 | CASSQELGDTEAFF | TGCGCCAGCAGCCAAGAGTTGGGTGACACTGAAGCTTTCTTT
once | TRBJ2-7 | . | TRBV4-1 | CASSQGSYEQYF | TGCGCCAGCAGCCAAGGGTCCTACGAGCAGTACTTC
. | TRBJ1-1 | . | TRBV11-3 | CASSPQDTEAFF | TGTGCCAGCAGCCCCCAGGACACTGAAGCTTTCTTT
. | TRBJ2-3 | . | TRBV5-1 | CASSRQGGIPDTQYF | TGCGCCAGCAGCCGCCAAGGGGGGATCCCAGATACGCAGTATTTT
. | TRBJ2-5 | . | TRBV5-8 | CASSLERLQETQYF | TGTGCCAGCAGCTTGGAGCGACTTCAAGAGACCCAGTACTTC
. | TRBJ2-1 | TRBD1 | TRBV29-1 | CSVDHRRTGVSEQFF | TGCAGCGTTGACCATAGGAGGACAGGGGTGAGCGAGCAGTTCTTC
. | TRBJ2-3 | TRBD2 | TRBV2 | CASRRGSTDTQYF | TGTGCCAGCCGGCGGGGGAGCACAGATACGCAGTATTTT
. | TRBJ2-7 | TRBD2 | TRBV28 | CASSSIAGGREQYF | TGTGCCAGCAGTTCAATAGCGGGAGGGAGGGAGCAGTACTTC
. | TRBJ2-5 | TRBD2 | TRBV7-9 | CASSSRGGEETQYF | TGTGCCAGCAGCTCGAGGGGAGGGGAGGAGACCCAGTACTTC
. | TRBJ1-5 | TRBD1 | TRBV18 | CASSPPGQGGNSNQPQHF | TGTGCCAGCTCACCACCGGGACAGGGGGGGAATAGCAATCAGCCCCAGCATTTT
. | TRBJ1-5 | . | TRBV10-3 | CAISENLGDQPQHF | TGTGCCATCAGTGAAAATTTAGGGGATCAGCCCCAGCATTTT
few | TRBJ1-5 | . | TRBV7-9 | CASSFGQGGQPQHF | TGTGCCAGCAGCTTTGGCCAGGGAGGACAGCCCCAGCATTTT
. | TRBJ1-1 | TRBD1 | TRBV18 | CASSPRDSERAFF | TGTGCCAGCTCACCACGGGACAGTGAGAGAGCTTTCTTT
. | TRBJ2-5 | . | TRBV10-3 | CASRVEETQYF | TGTGCCTCCCGGGTGGAAGAGACCCAGTACTTC
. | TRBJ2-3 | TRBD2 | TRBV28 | CASSSGEGRNTQYF | TGTGCCAGCAGTTCCGGGGAGGGGAGGAATACGCAGTATTTT
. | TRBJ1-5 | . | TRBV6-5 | CASSTLQTSNQPQHF | TGTGCCAGCAGTACGCTTCAAACTAGCAATCAGCCCCAGCATTTT
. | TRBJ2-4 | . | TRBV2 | CASSEGPALAKNIQYF | TGTGCCAGCAGTGAAGGCCCGGCTCTGGCCAAAAACATTCAGTACTTC
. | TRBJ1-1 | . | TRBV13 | CASRHPGNTEAFF | TGTGCCAGCAGACACCCGGGGAACACTGAAGCTTTCTTT
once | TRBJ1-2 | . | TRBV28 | CASSFGQQYGYTF | TGTGCCAGCAGTTTCGGACAGCAATATGGCTACACCTTC